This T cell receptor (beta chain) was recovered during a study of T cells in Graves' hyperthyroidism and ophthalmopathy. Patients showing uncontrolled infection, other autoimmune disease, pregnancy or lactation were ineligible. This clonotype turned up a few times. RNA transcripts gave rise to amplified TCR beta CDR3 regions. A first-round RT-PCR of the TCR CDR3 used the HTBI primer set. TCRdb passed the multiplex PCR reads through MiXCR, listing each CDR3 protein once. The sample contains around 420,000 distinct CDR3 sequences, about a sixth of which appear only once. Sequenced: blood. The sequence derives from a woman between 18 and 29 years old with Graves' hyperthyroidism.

The CDR3 here is CSVVLQALTGELFF. In DNA form, the CDR3 reads TGCAGCGTTGTTTTACAGGCGCTCACCGGGGAGCTGTTTTTT. This sequence joins TRBV29-1 and TRBJ2-2, with D tentatively TRBD1 (5 bases). From germline, CDR1 is SQVTM and CDR2 ANQGSEA. V lost 4 bases and J lost 4, with 13 bases in between. The CDR3 has 14 residues.